The rows below give T cell receptor beta chains drawn from one sample of a study of shared clonotypes between healthy human individuals. The data were produced by immunoSEQ multiplex PCR, yet TCRdb's version contains in-frame clones alone and is incomplete. The data hold roughly 1,500,000 clones, with approximately 98% observed a single time. What was sequenced was naive CD4+ T cells sorted from blood. The receptors here all came from a man younger than 40 in good health. CDR3s include the opening cysteine and the closing phenylalanine or tryptophan. The D gene is left open where the match is weak. Clone sizes are given selectively: once, few, many, or a class where the clone is expanded.

cdr3_length j_call v_call clone_size d_call cdr3_aa cdr3_nt
14 TRBJ2-2 TRBV28 once NA CASSSQGETGELFF TGTGCCAGCAGTTCTCAGGGCGAGACCGGGGAGCTGTTTTTT
14 TRBJ1-1 TRBV18 NA NA CASSPNVGISEAFF TGTGCCAGCTCACCAAACGTAGGTATTTCTGAAGCTTTCTTT
15 TRBJ1-1 TRBV7-6 NA TRBD1 CASSSQGGGRTEAFF TGTGCCAGCAGCAGCCAGGGGGGCGGTAGAACTGAAGCTTTCTTT
11 TRBJ2-7 TRBV5-1 NA NA CASSPNYEQYF TGCGCCAGCAGCCCGAACTACGAGCAGTACTTC
12 TRBJ2-2 TRBV28 NA NA CASSLDPGELFF TGTGCCAGCAGTTTAGATCCCGGGGAGCTGTTTTTT
14 TRBJ1-1 TRBV5-1 NA NA CASSLVGGDTEAFF TGCGCCAGCAGCTTGGTAGGGGGAGACACTGAAGCTTTCTTT
15 TRBJ2-6 TRBV4-1 NA NA CASSQVSSGANVLTF TGCGCCAGCAGCCAAGTAAGCTCTGGGGCCAACGTCCTGACTTTC
15 TRBJ2-2 TRBV11-3 once NA CASSFPAVGAGELFF TGTGCCAGCAGCTTTCCGGCAGTTGGGGCCGGGGAGCTGTTTTTT
15 TRBJ2-7 TRBV4-2 NA NA CASSPAGASPYEQYF TGTGCCAGCAGCCCAGCAGGAGCGAGCCCCTACGAGCAGTACTTC
14 TRBJ2-2 TRBV30 NA NA CAWRGFGGDGELFF TGTGCCTGGAGAGGGTTTGGAGGAGACGGGGAGCTGTTTTTT
18 TRBJ2-1 TRBV10-3 NA TRBD2 CAISGPGSLAGVGNEQFF TGTGCCATCAGTGGTCCCGGCTCTCTAGCGGGAGTTGGCAATGAGCAGTTCTTC
13 TRBJ1-1 TRBV28 NA TRBD1 CASAGGVGSEAFF TGTGCCTCAGCAGGGGGGGTTGGATCTGAAGCTTTCTTT
17 TRBJ2-2 TRBV6-1 once TRBD2 CASSDQLSGGPGGELFF TGTGCCAGCAGTGATCAATTATCGGGAGGGCCAGGCGGGGAGCTGTTTTTT
14 TRBJ2-3 TRBV18 NA TRBD2 CASSSRDYTDTQYF TGTGCCAGCTCAAGCCGGGACTACACAGATACGCAGTATTTT
16 TRBJ2-1 TRBV25-1 NA TRBD2 CASFEGLVGPYNEQFF TGTGCCAGCTTTGAGGGACTAGTTGGCCCGTACAATGAGCAGTTCTTC
15 TRBJ1-5 TRBV5-6 NA NA CASSLVGREGQPQHF TGTGCCAGCAGCTTGGTGGGCAGGGAAGGGCAGCCCCAGCATTTT
14 TRBJ1-5 TRBV25-1 NA TRBD1 CASSLTGPNQPQHF TGTGCCAGCAGTTTGACAGGGCCTAATCAGCCCCAGCATTTT
15 TRBJ1-4 TRBV18 NA NA CASSPREITNEKLFF TGTGCCAGCTCACCTAGAGAGATAACTAATGAAAAACTGTTTTTT
11 TRBJ2-1 TRBV29-1 NA TRBD1 CSVEDLGQGIF TGCAGCGTTGAAGATTTGGGACAGGGGATCTTC
15 TRBJ2-2 TRBV7-2 NA NA CASSLGPMGTGELFF TGTGCCAGCAGCTTAGGACCCATGGGTACCGGGGAGCTGTTTTTT
12 TRBJ2-7 TRBV28 NA NA CASTQRGIRQYF TGTGCCAGCACCCAAAGGGGTATCAGGCAGTACTTC
13 TRBJ2-1 TRBV2 NA TRBD2 CASDILAGTEQFF TGTGCCAGCGACATACTAGCGGGGACTGAGCAGTTCTTC
11 TRBJ2-5 TRBV7-9 NA NA CASSYWETQYF TGTGCCAGCAGCTATTGGGAGACCCAGTACTTC
13 TRBJ1-2 TRBV28 NA NA CASSLSSGYGYTF TGTGCCAGCAGTTTATCTTCCGGGTATGGCTACACCTTC
15 TRBJ2-7 TRBV25-1 once TRBD1 CASSDWGTGIYEQYF TGTGCCAGCAGTGATTGGGGGACAGGGATTTACGAGCAGTACTTC
14 TRBJ2-2 TRBV5-6 NA TRBD1 CASSLGQGTGELFF TGTGCCAGCAGCTTGGGACAGGGTACCGGGGAGCTGTTTTTT
14 TRBJ1-5 TRBV5-5 NA NA CASSLAPSSGPQHF TGTGCCAGCAGCTTGGCCCCGTCCAGCGGGCCCCAGCATTTT
12 TRBJ2-7 TRBV6-1 once NA CASSENGYEQYF TGTGCCAGCAGTGAAAATGGCTACGAGCAGTACTTC
14 TRBJ2-4 TRBV7-9 NA NA CASSLVGGKNIQYF TGTGCCAGCAGCTTAGTGGGGGGCAAAAACATTCAGTACTTC
16 TRBJ2-3 TRBV13 NA TRBD2 CASSNKLAGGPGTQYF TGTGCCAGCAGCAACAAGCTAGCGGGAGGGCCCGGTACGCAGTATTTT
15 TRBJ1-5 TRBV4-1 NA NA CASSQPETLYQPQHF TGCGCCAGCAGCCAACCCGAGACTCTTTATCAGCCCCAGCATTTT
16 TRBJ2-7 TRBV5-1 NA TRBD2 CASSFGASGILYEQYF TGCGCCAGCAGCTTCGGGGCTAGCGGGATACTTTACGAGCAGTACTTC
14 TRBJ2-7 TRBV18 NA NA CASSPFREIYEQYF TGTGCCAGCTCACCATTCAGGGAGATCTACGAGCAGTACTTC
11 TRBJ2-1 TRBV20-1 NA NA CSGGSVNEQFF TGCAGTGGAGGGAGTGTAAATGAGCAGTTCTTC
14 TRBJ2-7 TRBV25-1 NA NA CASSEQVSSSEQYF TGTGCCAGCAGTGAACAGGTTTCTTCAAGCGAGCAGTACTTC
13 TRBJ1-1 TRBV9 NA NA CASSVTTNTEAFF TGTGCCAGCAGCGTAACAACGAACACTGAAGCTTTCTTT
14 TRBJ1-1 TRBV10-1 NA NA CASSVDPRDTEAFF TGCGCCAGCAGCGTTGACCCTAGGGACACTGAAGCTTTCTTT
15 TRBJ2-7 TRBV5-5 NA TRBD2 CASSWTSGRTYEQYF TGTGCCAGCAGCTGGACTAGCGGCCGTACCTACGAGCAGTACTTC
15 TRBJ2-5 TRBV11-2 NA NA CASSPRDAKTETQYF TGTGCCAGCAGCCCCCGTGACGCAAAGACGGAGACCCAGTACTTC
13 TRBJ1-2 TRBV28 NA NA CASRPRGSYGYTF TGTGCCAGCAGACCTCGGGGCAGCTATGGCTACACCTTC
15 TRBJ2-1 TRBV5-1 NA TRBD1 CASSWTGVSGGLQFF TGCGCCAGCAGCTGGACAGGGGTAAGCGGTGGCCTCCAGTTCTTC
15 TRBJ2-1 TRBV6-5 NA NA CASSLAGTSYNEQFF TGTGCCAGCAGTCTGGCCGGGACTTCTTACAATGAGCAGTTCTTC
14 TRBJ2-1 TRBV9 once NA CASSAGQSYNEQFF TGTGCCAGCAGCGCCGGACAGTCCTACAATGAGCAGTTCTTC
14 TRBJ1-4 TRBV29-1 NA TRBD1 CSGGGTALNEKLFF TGCAGCGGCGGCGGGACAGCATTGAATGAAAAACTGTTTTTT
12 TRBJ1-4 TRBV5-6 NA NA CASSLEDRELFF TGTGCCAGCAGCCTTGAGGACCGGGAACTGTTTTTT
16 TRBJ2-6 TRBV29-1 NA NA CSVTGARSSGANVLTF TGCAGCGTTACTGGGGCCCGGAGTTCGGGGGCCAACGTCCTGACTTTC
16 TRBJ2-2 TRBV9 NA NA CASSVGLSASGRELFF TGTGCCAGCAGCGTAGGTTTGAGCGCGTCGGGAAGGGAGCTGTTTTTT
13 TRBJ2-7 TRBV15 NA NA CATSSQTGYEQYF TGTGCCACCAGCAGTCAAACCGGCTACGAGCAGTACTTC
16 TRBJ2-3 TRBV4-1 NA TRBD2 CASSPPGLAVADTQYF TGCGCCAGCAGCCCCCCGGGACTAGCGGTGGCAGATACGCAGTATTTT
13 TRBJ2-7 TRBV19 NA NA CASSHRGRDEQYF TGTGCCAGTAGTCATAGGGGACGTGACGAGCAGTACTTC
15 TRBJ1-2 TRBV19 NA NA CASIDSTGVPYGYTF TGTGCCAGTATTGACTCTACGGGGGTTCCCTATGGCTACACCTTC
17 TRBJ2-7 TRBV28 NA TRBD2 CASSTYLGTSGRSEQYF TGTGCCAGCAGTACCTACTTAGGGACTAGCGGGAGATCCGAGCAGTACTTC
15 TRBJ1-5 TRBV19 NA NA CASSIDKSFNQPQHF TGTGCCAGTAGTATAGATAAGAGCTTCAATCAGCCCCAGCATTTT